These T cell receptor beta chains were read from a single sample in a study of blood T cell repertoires in COVID-19. Sequencing was performed with immunoSEQ multiplex PCR; in TCRdb, only in-frame clones are kept and a portion is missing. The data contain fewer than 300,000 clones, approximately 82% of them seen just once; the ten biggest clones take up approximately 3.1%. The specimen sequenced was peripheral blood. The receptor source for this set is a woman under 30 with acute or convalescent COVID-19. The conserved cysteine and the conserved F or W are not part of the CDR3 here. Size values are once, few and many counts, or a class for expanded clones, and some rows have none.

TRBV7-9 | few | ASSLVPPPAGLKDNEQF
TRBV3-1/TRBV3-2 | NA | ASSQEIRGLEYNEQF
TRBV3-1/TRBV3-2 | NA | ASSHVLAGGEQY
TRBV6-2/TRBV6-3 | NA | ASSPLGRRLDINEQF
TRBV7-8 | once | ASSSPTSGRSYNEQF
TRBV6-2/TRBV6-3 | NA | ASSYPLTGPSNQPQH
TRBV4-3 | NA | ASSQGGISGNTIY
TRBV9 | NA | ASSVGPTGTSGSNEQF
TRBV6-5 | NA | ASSSGSSPLH
TRBV6-5 | NA | ASRPQGYEQY
TRBV14 | once | ASSQFSHTDTQY
TRBV20-1 | NA | SARQETQY
TRBV12-5 | NA | ASGLEIGKGDYGYT
TRBV28 | NA | ASSPGTGDEQY
TRBV27 | NA | ASSRMGLTGSPLH
TRBV6-1 | NA | ASSSTSGISNEQF
TRBV4-3 | NA | ASSQGTENQPQH
TRBV6-1 | NA | ASSEPPLRVIRYEQY
TRBV7-9 | NA | ASSPSGSHEQY
TRBV11-2 | few | ASSPTTGSGNTIY
TRBV14 | NA | ASSPHRSTDTQY
TRBV28 | NA | ASSGRNLNEQY
TRBV30 | NA | AWAPRSGANVLT
TRBV28 | NA | ASSTRTGFNQPQH
TRBV14 | NA | ASSPSGGGWAYNEQF
TRBV10-3 | few | AISEQDRGYGEAF
TRBV3-1/TRBV3-2 | NA | ASSPGGGVIYEQY
TRBV5-5 | NA | ASSFGPTYEQY
TRBV27 | NA | ASSLEGTGGNEQY
TRBV20-1 | NA | SALKETQKY
TRBV30 | NA | AWVWSGYGYT
TRBV6-2/TRBV6-3 | NA | ASSYAGGPNQPQH
TRBV29-1 | NA | SVVERGRANTGELF
TRBV5-1 | NA | ASSIDSSNQPQH
TRBV19 | NA | ASTPTGTGNQPQH
TRBV5-4 | few | ASSPSGSPLWDTQY
TRBV14 | NA | ASGQNTGELF
TRBV10-2 | few | ASSEANSGSYEQY
TRBV28 | NA | ASTPGGGSGYEQY
TRBV19 | NA | ASSLAATGKQEAF
TRBV28 | NA | ASSLREQF
TRBV11-2 | NA | ASSLAGEVRAF
TRBV9 | few | ASSKGTSGYEQY
TRBV28 | NA | ASIGTGDRKTQY
TRBV6-2/TRBV6-3 | NA | ASSYQGTGNNEQF
TRBV12-3/TRBV12-4 | NA | ASSFGLVYEQY
TRBV7-2 | NA | ASSPEGLTYEQY
TRBV6-6 | NA | ASRYTGTNQETQY
TRBV28 | NA | ASSLRQDYQPQH
TRBV11-2 | NA | ASSLVGTSEYNEQF
TRBV4-3 | NA | ASSLQSAGAGEQF
TRBV24-1 | NA | ATSGSGIGEKLF
TRBV18 | NA | ASSELEYNEQF